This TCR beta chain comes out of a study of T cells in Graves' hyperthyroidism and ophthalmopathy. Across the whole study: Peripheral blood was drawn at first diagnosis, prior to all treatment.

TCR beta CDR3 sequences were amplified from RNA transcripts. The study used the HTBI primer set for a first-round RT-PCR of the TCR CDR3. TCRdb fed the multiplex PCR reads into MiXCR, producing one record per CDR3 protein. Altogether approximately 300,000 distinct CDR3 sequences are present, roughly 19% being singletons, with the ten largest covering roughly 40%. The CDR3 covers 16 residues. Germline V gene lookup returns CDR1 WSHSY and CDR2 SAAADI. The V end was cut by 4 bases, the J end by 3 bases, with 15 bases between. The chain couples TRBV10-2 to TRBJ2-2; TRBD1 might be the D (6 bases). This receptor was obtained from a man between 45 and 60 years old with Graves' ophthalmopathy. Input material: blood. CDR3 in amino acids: CASSVTTGSDTGELFF. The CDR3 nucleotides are TGCGCCAGCAGTGTTACAACAGGGTCGGACACCGGGGAGCTGTTTTTT.